The 8 T cell receptor beta chains reported below all come from one sample, sequenced in a study of metastatic and nonmetastatic thyroid tumors. TCRdb re-clonotyped the PCR reads via MiXCR. The repertoire holds over 20,000 clones, with more than 20% as singletons. Patients were all untreated before their thyroid surgery. Sequencing was carried out using tumor tissue. These receptors all stem from a male donor with papillary thyroid cancer or a benign thyroid nodule (not recorded which). Some clones in this sample may be carry-over from other donors' samples.

This clone was observed a few times. The junction and the germline gene differ at one end; a read error may be behind it. The CDR3 coding sequence is TGTGCCAGCAGTTACGCAGGGTGGCGGGCTGGGTCCAACGTCCTGACTTTC. This sequence encodes CASSYAGWRAGSNVLTF. The V gene is TRBV6-2 or TRBV6-3, the J gene TRBJ2-6, with D perhaps TRBD1 or TRBD2 (5 bases each). This CDR3 spans 17 amino acids. Germline CDR1 MNHEY, CDR2 SVGEGT.

This clone was seen at least ten times. Written as DNA, the CDR3 is TGCAGTGCTACAAGGATCTCTAGCGGTTCATCCAATGAGCAGTTCTTC. The encoded protein is CSATRISSGSSNEQFF. The chain carries TRBV20-1 and TRBJ2-1, with 7 nucleotides matching TRBD2. The CDR3 is made up of 16 amino acids. The junction had 15 bases not matched to a gene; V was cut back by 4 bases and J by 6 bases. The germline CDR1 and CDR2 sequences are DFQATT and SNEGSKA (reference sequence).

This clone was seen a few times. A clone one base away is much larger, so this may be a read error. The sample carries other DNA sequences with the same CDR3. The J gene is TRBJ2-1, the V gene TRBV2; 8 bases map to TRBD2. Losses at the gene ends were 10 bases for V and 7 bases for J; bases not matched to a gene: 6. This CDR3 has 12 amino acids. Germline-derived CDR1 and CDR2 are SNHLY and FYNNEI. The DNA for the CDR3 is TGTGCCATCCTTAGCGGGACTAATGAGCAGTTCTTC. Its protein product is CAILSGTNEQFF.

In its sample, this clone was seen many times. The J gene is TRBJ1-4, the V gene TRBV5-1; D is uncertain. CDR3 size: 15 residues. V was shortened by 1 base and J by 0 bases, with 7 bases between the two germline ends. Per the germline V gene, CDR1 is SGHRS and CDR2 is YFSETQ. CDR3 coding DNA: TGCGCCAGCAGCTTGCTGGGAACAACTAATGAAAAACTGTTTTTT. This encodes CASSLLGTTNEKLFF.

Note on this clone: A much larger clone sits a single nucleotide away, making a read error possible. The sample holds other DNA sequences that translate to the same CDR3. The chain employs TRBV29-1 and TRBJ2-7; the D is unclear. The CDR3 loop spans 14 amino acids. V was pared by 0 bases and J by 3 bases, with 12 bases between. Germline lookup yields CDR1 SQVTM and CDR2 ANQGSEA. CDR3 bases: TGCAGCGTTGAAGACCCCCTTACCAGCTACGAGCAGTACTTC. It codes for CSVEDPLTSYEQYF.

This clone was counted ten times or more. The chain joins TRBV19 to TRBJ2-5; the match to TRBD2 covers 10 bases. Germline V CDR1 and CDR2: LNHDA, SQIVND (reference sequence). The CDR3 totals 14 residues. V lost 5 bases to trimming and J lost 5 bases; unmatched junction nucleotides: 5. In nucleotides, the CDR3 is TGTGCCAGTAGTCCTATGACTAGCGGGGAGACCCAGTACTTC. Its protein product is CASSPMTSGETQYF.

This clone was counted at least ten times. In DNA, the CDR3 is TGTGCCAGCAGCCACCGGGACAGCGATAATTCACCCCTCCACTTT. Amino acid sequence: CASSHRDSDNSPLHF. The V call is TRBV3-1, the J call TRBJ1-6, with 7 bases that match TRBD1. V shed 3 bases and J 5 bases; nucleotides not matched to a gene: 4. The CDR3 runs to 15 residues. CDR1 is LGHDT, CDR2 YNNKEL, per germline (reference sequence).

This chain uses TRBV5-1 with TRBJ2-7; a possible D gene is TRBD1 (5 bases). Between the trimmed V and J ends, which lost 7 bases and 2 bases, there was a span of 10 bases. CDR3 length equals 12 residues. The germline V gene has CDR1 SGHRS and CDR2 YFSETQ. In DNA, the CDR3 is TGCGCCAGCTCGTTAGGGGCCTACGAGCAGTACTTC. Its protein is CASSLGAYEQYF.